The T cell receptor beta chain described here comes from a study of blood T cell repertoires in COVID-19. V shed 0 bases and J shed 5 bases, with 15 bases lying between them. The CDR3 runs to 15 residues. The germline V gene encodes CDR1 SGHDT and CDR2 YYEEEE. The protocol was immunoSEQ multiplex PCR, while the TCRdb copy is restricted to in-frame clones and leaves out a portion. The table shows about 90,000 clones, with about 84% occurring only once. The sample consisted of peripheral blood. The origin of this receptor is a man older than 75 with active or convalescent COVID-19. The J gene is TRBJ2-7, the V gene TRBV5-6; no clear D. For the CDR3, the DNA is TGTGCCAGCAGCTTGGGGCTGATCGCATCCCACGAGCAGTACTTC. Translated, it gives CASSLGLIASHEQYF.